The clone carrying this T cell receptor beta chain was counted ten times or more. The antigen is undetermined. These data are taken from a study of neurological immune-mediated disorders. Study-level points and caveats: Neither clinical nor MRI features were associated with the multiple sclerosis repertoire cluster. Levels of TCR clonal expansion peaked in HTLV-1-associated myelopathy and reached their lowest in multiple sclerosis, under those of healthy controls.

This CDR3 contains 15 residues. Germline CDR1 reads SGHVS; CDR2 reads FNYEAQ. Trimming left V 0 bases short and J 2 bases short, with 11 bases between. Time point specified: longitudinal time-point 2. A single run covered 15-18 subjects with over 160 million TCR-beta sequences. Each CDR3 protein gets one entry after TCRdb re-called the 5' RACE reads with MiXCR. The table includes some 80,000 distinct CDR3 sequences, 5% to 6.5% detected once. The TCR comes from a woman aged 55-69 years with multiple sclerosis. The chain employs TRBV7-6 and TRBJ2-7, with D tentatively TRBD1 or TRBD2 (5 bases each). The sample comprised PBMCs. The CDR3 DNA reads TGTGCCAGCAGCTTAGCTGGGGACGGAACCTACGAGCAGTACTTC. The encoded protein is CASSLAGDGTYEQYF.